The 23 T cell receptor beta chains presented below share a single source sample, sequenced in a study of circulating CD8 cells and anti-PD-1 response in melanoma. Four subsets defined by PD-1 and/or TIGIT were sorted from live CD3+CD8+TCRalphabeta+ cells. The QIAseq Immune Repertoire TCR panel built the libraries from 15 ng of total RNA. MiXCR was run by TCRdb on the reads, yielding one entry per CDR3 protein. The sample has 760 or so distinct CDR3 sequences; about an eighth are singletons. The specimen was CD8+ T cells from PBMCs, collected at baseline or after one month of anti-PD-1 therapy (not recorded which). The receptors were sampled from a human donor with melanoma.

This clonotype is large by share. The rearrangement uses TRBV21-1 and TRBJ2-7; the table names TRBD2, a call not compared with the DNA. TRBV21-1 corresponds to a pseudogene. This CDR3 spans 15 amino acids. CDR3 sequence (DNA): TGTGCCAGCAGCCCCCCTCCGGGACTTTCCTACGAGCAGTACTTC. Residues: CASSPPPGLSYEQYF.

By sample fraction, this clonotype is medium-sized. An end of the junction differs from the germline gene, which may be a read error. The chain is built from TRBV12-3 or TRBV12-4 and TRBJ2-1, with D tentatively TRBD1 or TRBD2 (6 bases each). The CDR3 length is 14 residues. CDR3 sequence reads: CVSSLSYGGQEQFF. The CDR3 DNA reads TGTGTCAGCAGTTTGAGTTACGGGGGCCAAGAGCAGTTCTTC.

The chain has TRBV24-1 and TRBJ2-3; 10 positions agree with TRBD1. CDR1 is KGHDR, CDR2 SFDVKD, per germline. The CDR3 totals 17 residues. V dropped 3 bases and J dropped 4; count of bases not matched to a gene: 9. CDR3 DNA: TGTGCCACCAGTGATAAAAGACAGGGGGCCCTCGCAGATACGCAGTATTTT. Amino acids: CATSDKRQGALADTQYF.

This clonotype is judged medium-sized. V and J are TRBV20-1 and TRBJ1-5; D is possibly TRBD1 (5 bases). Germline CDR1 DFQATT, CDR2 SNEGSKA (reference sequence). The germline V and J ends were trimmed by 5 bases and 9 bases, with 14 bases remaining between them. The CDR3 is made up of 12 amino acids. The CDR3 sequence: CSASPLGRPQHF. The CDR3 DNA sequence: TGCAGTGCTTCACCCCTGGGACGGCCCCAGCATTTT.

Within the sample, this clonotype is medium-sized (0.01 to 0.1%). The chain combines TRBV10-3 with TRBJ2-1, with a weak D call TRBD1 (5 bases). The CDR3 is 13 amino acids. Per the germline V gene, CDR1 is ENHRY and CDR2 is SYGVKD. The V and J ends lost 10 bases and 1 base respectively, with 11 bases between them. For the CDR3, the DNA is TGTGCCACGCAAGGGGATTCCTACAATGAGCAGTTCTTC. Translated: CATQGDSYNEQFF.

By its share, this clonotype is medium-sized (0.01 to 0.1%). The chain couples TRBV2 to TRBJ1-2; D gene ambiguous. V was trimmed by 7 bases and J by 3 bases, leaving 9 bases between them. The CDR3 sequence is 12 residues long. CDR1 and CDR2 (germline): SNHLY, FYNNEI. This CDR3 is CASMRRDYGYTF. The CDR3 region has the DNA TGTGCCAGCATGCGGAGGGACTATGGCTACACCTTC.

By share of the sample, this clonotype is medium-sized. The chain is built from TRBV9 and TRBJ2-1; tentative D call: TRBD1 (5 bases). V lost 5 bases to trimming and J lost 5 bases, with 14 bases between them. Germline V gene sequence: CDR1 SGDLS, CDR2 YYNGEE. The CDR3 runs 14 residues. Here the CDR3 reads CASRPAPGNNEQFF. CDR3 coding DNA: TGTGCCAGCAGACCCGCCCCAGGGAACAATGAGCAGTTCTTC.

By sample fraction, this clonotype is medium-sized (0.01 to 0.1%). The J gene is TRBJ2-7, the V gene TRBV7-9, with 9 bases matching TRBD2. J gave up 6 bases and V 2 bases, and 11 bases lay outside the gene matches. This CDR3 has 16 residues. The germline V gene encodes CDR1 SEHNR and CDR2 FQNEAQ (reference sequence). The CDR3 here is CASSLPRLAEGVEQYF. The CDR3 DNA reads as TGTGCCAGCAGCTTACCTCGACTAGCGGAAGGGGTCGAGCAGTACTTC.

Judged by abundance, this clonotype is medium-sized. This rearrangement joins TRBV6-6 to TRBJ2-1, with a tentative D call TRBD1 (6 bases). This CDR3 has 14 amino acids. With 5 bases removed from V and 6 bases from J, the gap between germline ends came to 14 bases. The germline V gene encodes CDR1 MNHNY and CDR2 SVGAGI (reference sequence). The chain's CDR3 is CASSTRTAPNEQFF. In DNA, the CDR3 is TGTGCCAGCAGTACAAGGACAGCCCCCAATGAGCAGTTCTTC.

In this sample, this clonotype is medium-sized. The rearrangement uses TRBV10-3 and TRBJ2-1; D remains ambiguous. The length of the CDR3 is 13 residues. The germline CDR1 and CDR2 sequences are ENHRY and SYGVKD. V lost 3 bases, J lost 10 bases, and 13 bases lay in between. The CDR3 bases are TGTGCCATCAGTGACATAGCCCCGCCCGAGCAGTTCTTC. Translating gives CAISDIAPPEQFF.

This sequence joins TRBV3-1 and TRBJ2-1; a weak D match, TRBD2 (7 bases). Germline CDR1 reads LGHDT; CDR2 reads YNNKEL (reference sequence). CDR3 size: 15 residues. The ends were cut back, 1 base at V and 10 bases at J, with 17 bases in the middle. CDR3 in DNA: TGTGCCAGCAGCCAAGCGTTCGGGGGGCAACAGGAGCAGTTCTTC. Its protein is CASSQAFGGQQEQFF.

This clonotype turned up a few times. The chain recombines TRBV4-3 with TRBJ2-7; 7 bases are a match to TRBD2. The V segment lost 1 base and the J segment 2 bases; nucleotides outside the gene matches: 5. Germline V CDR1 and CDR2: LGHNA, YSLEER. This CDR3 contains 15 residues. This CDR3 is CASSQVRGGPYEQYF. Written as DNA, the CDR3 is TGCGCCAGCAGCCAAGTGCGGGGAGGGCCCTACGAGCAGTACTTC.

The chain combines TRBV19 with TRBJ2-4; 7 nucleotides line up with TRBD1. The CDR3 sequence is 13 residues long. The V and J ends lost 7 bases and 6 bases, in that order; junction bases with no gene match: 6. Germline loops: CDR1 LNHDA, CDR2 SQIVND (reference sequence). CDR3 nucleotide sequence: TGTGCCAGTATAGGGGACAGCCGAAACATTCAGTACTTC. It specifies CASIGDSRNIQYF.

This clonotype is termed medium-sized. This chain uses TRBV20-1 with TRBJ2-7; D unresolved. The CDR3 extends over 13 amino acids. V was cut by 3 bases and J by 5 bases, with 14 bases left in between. Germline CDR1 and CDR2: DFQATT and SNEGSKA (reference sequence). The chain's CDR3 is CSASSSWGDEQYF. CDR3 nucleotide sequence: TGCAGTGCTAGTTCCTCCTGGGGTGACGAGCAGTACTTC.

By share, this clonotype ranks as large. The rearrangement joins TRBV21-1 to TRBJ2-7; no check of the table's D call, TRBD1, against the DNA was made. TRBV21-1 is tagged as a pseudogene. This CDR3 has 16 amino acids. Written as DNA, the CDR3 is TGTGCCAGCAGCAAGCCTCGAACCAGGACATGCTACGAGCAGTACTTC. As protein: CASSKPRTRTCYEQYF.

This clonotype is deemed medium-sized (0.01 to 0.1%). V and J are TRBV6-2 or TRBV6-3 and TRBJ1-2, with a weak D call TRBD1 (6 bases). Trimming removed 9 bases at V and 4 bases at J, with 21 bases between. Germline V gene lookup returns CDR1 MNHEY and CDR2 SVGEGT. There are 15 residues in the CDR3. CDR3 nucleotides: TGTGCCAGTCATGGGGCAGGGGAGCTTACCTATGGCTACACCTTC. This translates into CASHGAGELTYGYTF.

This clonotype counts as medium-sized (0.01 to 0.1%). The rearrangement uses TRBV2 and TRBJ1-2, with D possibly TRBD1 on 5 matching bases. CDR1 and CDR2 from the germline V gene are SNHLY and FYNNEI. Trimming stripped 0 bases from V and 8 bases from J, with 10 bases between. This CDR3 has 13 residues. CDR3 coding DNA: TGTGCCAGCAGTGAAGCCCGGGGGTTCGGCTACACCTTC. Its translation is CASSEARGFGYTF.

This clonotype is medium-sized in the sample. The chain joins TRBV9 to TRBJ2-1, with 12 bases identical to TRBD2. This CDR3 has 16 residues. The trim removed 4 bases at V and 6 bases at J, leaving 8 bases unmatched. CDR1 and CDR2 (germline): SGDLS, YYNGEE. CDR3 in amino acids: CASSSRTSGVRNEQFF. The CDR3 bases are TGTGCCAGCAGCTCCAGGACTAGCGGGGTCCGCAATGAGCAGTTCTTC.

This clonotype is judged medium-sized. This chain joins TRBV4-1 and TRBJ2-4, with D perhaps TRBD1 (5 bases). CDR1 is MGHRA and CDR2 is YSYEKL in the germline V gene. The CDR3 totals 16 residues. V lost 0 bases, J lost 6 bases, and 15 bases lay in between. The CDR3 DNA is TGCGCCAGCAGCCAAGACCTCCGGCAGGGCCCAAACATTCAGTACTTC. This translates into CASSQDLRQGPNIQYF.

This clonotype is medium-sized within its sample. The chain uses TRBV24-1 and TRBJ2-2, with D unresolved. The CDR3 has 12 residues. The ends were cut back, 6 bases at V and 4 bases at J, with 5 bases in the middle. Germline CDR1 reads KGHDR; CDR2 reads SFDVKD. The DNA for the CDR3 is TGTGCCACCAGTCAGGTCACCGGGGAGCTGTTTTTT. It translates to CATSQVTGELFF.

Sample share makes this clonotype medium-sized. Relative to the germline gene, one junction end is altered; a read error may explain this. This rearrangement joins TRBV19 to TRBJ2-1, with 9 bases lining up with TRBD2. The CDR3 has 17 residues. The germline V gene has CDR1 LNHDA and CDR2 SQIVND (reference sequence). CDR3 amino acids: CASSIDERGDSHNEQFF. The CDR3 bases are TGTGCCAGTAGTATAGACGAGCGGGGGGACTCCCACAATGAGCAGTTCTTC.

By share of the sample, this clonotype is medium-sized (0.01 to 0.1%). The V gene is TRBV14, the J gene TRBJ1-2; D is possibly TRBD1 (6 bases). V was trimmed by 4 bases and J by 0 bases, leaving 6 bases between them. CDR1 SGHDN and CDR2 FVKESK come from the germline V gene. This CDR3 has 13 amino acids. CDR3 nucleotide sequence: TGTGCCAGCAGCCGGACAGCTAACTATGGCTACACCTTC. Translating gives CASSRTANYGYTF.

This clonotype is medium-sized in the sample. This chain joins TRBV29-1 and TRBJ2-1; 14 positions agree with TRBD2. This CDR3 is 14 amino acids long. Unmatched junction bases numbered 0, after V lost 1 base and J lost 7 bases. Germline loops: CDR1 SQVTM, CDR2 ANQGSEA. As DNA, the CDR3 is TGCAGCGTTGAAGGGACTAGCGGGGGGAATGAGCAGTTCTTC. This translates into CSVEGTSGGNEQFF.